The 21 T cell receptor beta chains reported below all come from one sample, sequenced in a study of T-cell reconstitution after alpha-beta-depleted transplantation in children. Unique molecular identifiers were used to barcode this TCRbeta library. TCRdb fed the PCR reads into MiXCR, producing one record per CDR3 protein. This table has around 380,000 distinct CDR3 sequences, approximately 10% appearing once. Sequences were derived from PBMCs from the stem cell graft donor, sampled from the stem cell graft. These receptors all stem from a human donor who donated a stem cell graft to a child with acute myeloid leukemia.

The chain links TRBV7-3 to TRBJ2-3, with a possible D match to TRBD2 (5 bases). V lost 5 bases, J lost 5 bases, and 14 bases lay in between. This CDR3 is 14 amino acids long. Germline V lookup: CDR1 SGHTA, CDR2 FQGTGA. CDR3 loop: CASSLWQAGDTQYF. CDR3 DNA: TGTGCCAGCAGCCTTTGGCAGGCGGGAGATACGCAGTATTTT.

DNA for the CDR3: TGCAGTGCTAGAGACGGAGGCGGAAGCTCCTACGAGCAGTACTTC. Translation gives CSARDGGGSSYEQYF. This chain joins TRBV20-1 and TRBJ2-7, with a possible D match to TRBD2 (5 bases). V was pared by 0 bases and J by 0 bases, with 12 bases between. Germline assignment: CDR1 DFQATT and CDR2 SNEGSKA (reference sequence). The CDR3 is made up of 15 amino acids.

This chain links TRBV25-1 with TRBJ2-5; D may be TRBD2 (5 bases). This CDR3 has 14 residues. Germline CDR1 MGHDK, CDR2 SYGVNS. Trimming stripped 1 base from V and 1 base from J, with 7 bases between. The CDR3 region has the DNA TGTGCCAGCAGTGAATTGAGGGTCCAAGAGACCCAGTACTTC. Translating gives CASSELRVQETQYF.

This clonotype was seen many times. V and J are TRBV29-1 and TRBJ1-2; D gene unclear. Germline CDR1 reads SQVTM; CDR2 reads ANQGSEA. With 4 bases removed from V and 2 bases from J, the gap between germline ends came to 8 bases. CDR3 size: 12 residues. The chain's CDR3 is CSVATGNYGYTF. CDR3 sequence (DNA): TGCAGCGTTGCGACGGGGAACTATGGCTACACCTTC.

The chain combines TRBV30 with TRBJ1-1; TRBD1 matches 7 bases. The CDR3 loop spans 13 amino acids. The ends lost 6 bases at V and 4 bases at J; junction bases unmatched: 8. Germline values: CDR1 GTSNPN, CDR2 SVGIG (reference sequence). DNA for the CDR3: TGTGCCTGCCCAGACAGGGTCGGCACTGAAGCTTTCTTT. It translates to CACPDRVGTEAFF.

Here the CDR3 reads CASGARDRGNSPLHF. In DNA form, the CDR3 reads TGTGCCAGCGGCGCGCGGGACAGGGGCAATTCACCCCTCCACTTT. The chain carries TRBV14 and TRBJ1-6, with 10 bases that match TRBD1. This CDR3 is 15 amino acids long. Germline V gene lookup returns CDR1 SGHDN and CDR2 FVKESK. J lost 7 bases, V lost 8 bases, and 8 bases had no gene match. The whole variable domain, filled in from reference TRBV14 and TRBJ1-6, reads EAGVTQFPSHSVIEKGQTVTLRCDPISGHDNLYWYRRVMGKEIKFLLHFVKESKQDESGMPNNRFLAERTGGTYSTLKVQPAELEDSGVYFCASGARDRGNSPLHFGNGTRLTVT.

This clonotype occurred many times. The chain employs TRBV28 and TRBJ1-1; the D is unclear. The CDR3 is made up of 12 amino acids. Trimming took 5 bases from V and 8 from J, leaving 12 bases between them. The germline CDR1 and CDR2 sequences are MDHEN and SYDVKM. As DNA, the CDR3 is TGTGCCAGCAGTCCCGGACGACCCGAAGCTTTCTTT. Its protein is CASSPGRPEAFF.

The chain links TRBV12-3 or TRBV12-4 to TRBJ1-1; TRBD1 matches at 8 bases. The CDR3 consists of 15 residues. J gave up 1 base and V 3 bases, and 4 bases lay outside the gene matches. The CDR3 DNA reads as TGTGCCAGCAGTTTTGTGGGACAGGCGAACACTGAAGCTTTCTTT. This sequence encodes CASSFVGQANTEAFF.

This clonotype was observed many times. The chain has TRBV5-1 and TRBJ2-3; 7 bases agree with TRBD1. Losses at the gene ends were 4 bases for V and 1 base for J; bases not matched to a gene: 3. Germline CDR1 reads SGHRS; CDR2 reads YFSETQ. The CDR3 has 14 residues. CDR3 sequence: CASSPGQGTDTQYF. The CDR3, as DNA: TGCGCCAGCAGCCCTGGACAGGGCACAGATACGCAGTATTTT.

The rearrangement links TRBV5-6 to TRBJ2-7; 7 nucleotides align to TRBD1. Trimming removed 4 bases from V and 2 bases from J; junction bases left unmatched: 9. This CDR3 region has 15 residues. The germline V gene encodes CDR1 SGHDT and CDR2 YYEEEE. For the CDR3, the DNA is TGTGCCAGCAGCGATACAGGGGCAGGGACCTACGAGCAGTACGTC. Residues: CASSDTGAGTYEQYV.

This clonotype has just a few counts. The rearrangement links TRBV9 to TRBJ2-7; TRBD2 matches at 11 bases. CDR1 SGDLS and CDR2 YYNGEE come from the germline V gene. The CDR3 extends over 16 amino acids. J was trimmed by 6 bases and V by 3 bases; bases with no gene match: 11. CDR3 sequence reads: CASSDTTSGAVLEQYF. CDR3 DNA: TGTGCCAGCAGCGACACGACTAGCGGGGCTGTCCTCGAGCAGTACTTC.

Concerning this clonotype: It may be a read error: a sequence one base away is much more abundant. The CDR3 region has the DNA TGCGCCAGCAGCCAAGATTCTCGGCGGGCAGAGCAGTTCTTC. It encodes CASSQDSRRAEQFF. The chain has TRBV4-1 and TRBJ2-1; weak D call: TRBD2 (5 bases). Between the trimmed V and J ends, which lost 0 bases and 10 bases, there was a span of 13 bases. CDR1 is MGHRA and CDR2 is YSYEKL in the germline V gene. The CDR3 runs 14 residues.

This clonotype appeared a few times. DNA of the CDR3: TGTGCCTGTACTCCCGGACAGGGGGCTGGAGAGCAGTACTTC. Its translation is CACTPGQGAGEQYF. The gene calls are TRBV6-1 and TRBJ2-7, with TRBD1 matching over 11 bases. CDR3 size: 14 residues. CDR1 and CDR2 from the germline V gene are MNHNS and SASEGT. Trimming at V came to 11 bases and at J to 7 bases, leaving 13 bases not matched to a gene.

As regards this clonotype: The CDR3 end shows no conserved phenylalanine or tryptophan, and so a read error is likely. Because the CDR3's place on the DNA is in doubt, the DNA is left out and the CDR3 is given as listed by TCRdb. The chain links TRBV6-1 to TRBJ2-1; TRBD2 is the table's D call, not checked against the DNA. From its first to its last residue, the CDR3 has 12 amino acids. CDR1 is MNHNS and CDR2 is SASEGT in the germline V gene. This CDR3 is CASSGPLGLARI.

This clonotype was seen a handful of times. The chain uses TRBV7-2 and TRBJ2-5; the D is unclear. The germline CDR1 and CDR2 sequences are SGHTA and FQGNSA. V lost 3 bases and J 0 bases, leaving 5 bases between the germline ends. The CDR3 has 13 amino acids. The CDR3 sequence: CASSFTDQETQYF. CDR3 DNA: TGTGCCAGCAGCTTTACGGACCAAGAGACCCAGTACTTC.

This clonotype was counted only a few times. The chain couples TRBV6-5 to TRBJ1-5; D is undetermined. CDR1 MNHEY and CDR2 SVGAGI come from the germline V gene. Between the trimmed V and J ends, which lost 0 bases and 0 bases, there was a span of 6 bases. This CDR3 is built from 15 residues. The DNA of the CDR3 is TGTGCCAGCAGTTACTCCAGGAATAGCAATCAGCCCCAGCATTTT. This translates into CASSYSRNSNQPQHF.

In this sample, this clonotype turned up many times. The chain combines TRBV6-4 with TRBJ2-3; D may be TRBD2 (5 bases). In germline, CDR1 is MRHNA, CDR2 SNTAGT. The V end lost 0 bases, the J end lost 4 bases, and 8 bases lay between the germline ends. There are 14 residues in the CDR3. The CDR3 spells CASSDSLASDTQYF. In nucleotides, the CDR3 is TGTGCCAGCAGTGACTCGCTAGCTTCAGATACGCAGTATTTT.

This clonotype appeared a few times. The CDR3 reads CASSQSDMNTEAFF. In nucleotides, the CDR3 is TGCGCCAGCAGCCAATCGGACATGAACACTGAAGCTTTCTTT. The chain is built from TRBV4-1 and TRBJ1-1, with D possibly TRBD1 on 5 matching bases. Trimming shortened V by 2 bases and J by 0 bases, and 7 bases separated the two germline ends. Germline CDR1 MGHRA, CDR2 YSYEKL. The CDR3 has 14 amino acids.

V is TRBV20-1 and J is TRBJ2-7, with D maybe TRBD1 (7 bases). The CDR3 runs 13 residues. The ends were cut back, 6 bases at V and 3 bases at J, with 15 bases in the middle. CDR1 DFQATT and CDR2 SNEGSKA come from the germline V gene (reference sequence). CDR3 in amino acids: CSALRQGGYEQYF. CDR3 coding DNA: TGCAGTGCCCTAAGACAGGGAGGCTACGAGCAGTACTTC.

The chain's CDR3 is CASSLMGGLAGPPDTGELFF. Here the CDR3 DNA reads TGTGCCAGCAGCTTAATGGGGGGACTAGCGGGACCACCGGACACCGGGGAGCTGTTTTTT. The chain links TRBV7-3 to TRBJ2-2, with 13 bases aligning to TRBD2. Germline trimming cut 1 base from V and 3 bases from J; bases unmatched to any gene: 11. The germline CDR1 and CDR2 sequences are SGHTA and FQGTGA. This CDR3 contains 20 residues.

The table lists this clonotype with a few counts. This chain joins TRBV7-2 and TRBJ1-4, with 9 bases identical to TRBD1. V shed 5 bases, J shed 5 bases, and the junction held 6 bases outside the gene matches. The germline CDR1 and CDR2 sequences are SGHTA and FQGNSA. The CDR3 is made up of 15 amino acids. The CDR3 region is CASSLGQGANEKLFF. The CDR3 DNA reads TGTGCCAGCAGCCTGGGACAGGGTGCGAATGAAAAACTGTTTTTT.